The 15 T cell receptor beta chains presented below share a single source sample, sequenced in a study of control samples from healthy donors and cancer patients. Some clones are missing from TCRdb's copy, which holds only in-frame ones; the method was immunoSEQ multiplex PCR. The data show about 160,000 clones, with approximately 93% seen just once and about 8.5% held by the top ten. The material sequenced was blood. Receptor source: a woman aged 40 to 55 in good health.

The rearrangement joins TRBV20-1 to TRBJ1-5; 9 nucleotides agree with TRBD1. CDR3 length equals 15 residues. The V gene's germline CDR1 is DFQATT and CDR2 SNEGSKA (reference sequence). V shed 3 bases, J shed 5 bases, and the junction held 8 bases outside the gene matches. The CDR3 spells CSASPGQGRHQPQHF. As DNA, the CDR3 is TGCAGTGCTAGTCCGGGACAGGGCCGCCATCAGCCCCAGCATTTT.

The chain is built from TRBV5-1 and TRBJ1-1; TRBD1 aligns across 8 bases. V shed 7 bases, J shed 5 bases, and the junction held 10 bases outside the gene matches. The CDR3 length is 14 residues. The germline V gene has CDR1 SGHRS and CDR2 YFSETQ. CDR3 residues: CASGRTGPPTEAFF. The CDR3 nucleotides are TGCGCCAGCGGAAGGACAGGGCCCCCAACTGAAGCTTTCTTT. The whole variable domain, filled in from reference TRBV5-1 and TRBJ1-1, reads KAGVTQTPRYLIKTRGQQVTLSCSPISGHRSVSWYQQTPGQGLQFLFEYFSETQRNKGNFPGRFSGRQFSNSRSEMNVSTLELGDSALYLCASGRTGPPTEAFFGQGTRLTVV.

The V gene is TRBV5-4, the J gene TRBJ1-5; D gene ambiguous. Germline V lookup: CDR1 SGHNT, CDR2 YYREEE (reference sequence). Trimming took 0 bases from V and 7 from J, leaving 14 bases between them. This CDR3 has 15 residues. CDR3 protein: CASSLAPGSNQPQHF. For the CDR3, the DNA is TGTGCCAGCAGCTTGGCTCCTGGGTCGAACCAGCCCCAGCATTTT.

The chain carries TRBV15 and TRBJ2-7; D is possibly TRBD1 (6 bases). There are 15 residues in the CDR3. V was pared by 5 bases and J by 3 bases, with 17 bases between. Per the germline V gene, CDR1 is LNHNV and CDR2 is YYDKDF (reference sequence). CDR3 residues: CATSRGGGALYEQYF. CDR3 sequence (DNA): TGTGCCACCAGCCGAGGTGGGGGCGCCCTCTACGAGCAGTACTTC.

This clone was seen only once. This sequence joins TRBV15 and TRBJ2-2; the D gene is possibly TRBD1 (6 bases). There are 15 residues in the CDR3. Germline V gene sequence: CDR1 LNHNV, CDR2 YYDKDF (reference sequence). V dropped 0 bases and J dropped 5 bases, with 10 bases sitting between them. CDR3 in DNA: TGTGCCACCAGCAGAGATTGGCAGGGGACCGGGGAGCTGTTTTTT. Translation: CATSRDWQGTGELFF.

This clone has just one count. Other DNA sequences of this sample code for an identical CDR3. The chain couples TRBV9 to TRBJ2-5; D is unresolved. CDR3 length: 12 residues. V lost 2 bases and J 7 bases, leaving 9 bases between the germline ends. Germline assignment: CDR1 SGDLS and CDR2 YYNGEE. CDR3 coding DNA: TGTGCCAGCAGCGTCGACGACGGGACCCAGTACTTC. It specifies CASSVDDGTQYF.

This rearrangement joins TRBV4-1 to TRBJ1-6; weak D call: TRBD1 (5 bases). The germline gives CDR1 MGHRA, CDR2 YSYEKL. V gave up 3 bases and J gave up 8 bases, with 17 bases separating them. This CDR3 is 16 amino acids long. The CDR3 here is CASSHPRDGPYSPLHF. The CDR3 nucleotides read TGCGCCAGCAGCCACCCCCGGGACGGTCCATATTCACCCCTCCACTTT.

The chain is built from TRBV7-2 and TRBJ2-7, with unresolved D. The CDR3 is made up of 16 amino acids. Germline V gene data show CDR1 as SGHTA and CDR2 as FQGNSA. Deletions cut 2 bases from V and 0 bases from J, with 14 bases between. The CDR3 DNA sequence: TGTGCCAGCAGCTTAACGAGTACACAAAGCTCCTACGAGCAGTACTTC. The encoded protein is CASSLTSTQSSYEQYF.

This clone showed up just once. The chain employs TRBV6-1 and TRBJ2-3, with D possibly being TRBD1 or TRBD2 (5 bases each). Germline CDR1 reads MNHNS; CDR2 reads SASEGT. Trimming removed 0 bases from V and 4 bases from J, with 8 bases in between. The CDR3 spans 14 residues. As DNA, the CDR3 is TGTGCCAGCAGTGAAGCGGTGGGGGCAGATACGCAGTATTTT. Translating it yields CASSEAVGADTQYF.

The chain uses TRBV5-1 and TRBJ1-1; D gene ambiguous. This CDR3 comprises 16 residues. Deletions cut 4 bases from V and 1 base from J, with 17 bases between. Germline V gene sequence: CDR1 SGHRS, CDR2 YFSETQ. Here the CDR3 DNA reads TGCGCCAGCAGCAAGGCCCCAGGACTGGAGAACACTGAAGCTTTCTTT. Translating it yields CASSKAPGLENTEAFF.

V is TRBV7-2 and J is TRBJ2-3; D could derive from TRBD1 or TRBD2 (5 bases each). Trimming stripped 0 bases from V and 3 bases from J, with 13 bases between. There are 16 residues in the CDR3. The germline gives CDR1 SGHTA, CDR2 FQGNSA. The chain's CDR3 is CASSLAGTSGTDTQYF. The CDR3 nucleotides are TGTGCCAGCAGCTTAGCGGGGACCTCCGGAACAGATACGCAGTATTTT.

This rearrangement joins TRBV30 to TRBJ2-2; TRBD1 might be the D (5 bases). Germline CDR1 is GTSNPN and CDR2 is SVGIG (reference sequence). V lost 0 bases and J 7 bases, leaving 9 bases between the germline ends. The CDR3 spans 13 residues. The CDR3 sequence is CAWSVIRDGELFF. The CDR3 DNA reads TGTGCCTGGAGTGTTATCAGGGACGGGGAGCTGTTTTTT.

This rearrangement joins TRBV27 to TRBJ2-7; D remains unclear. CDR1 is MNHEY and CDR2 is SMNVEV in the germline V gene (reference sequence). V lost 5 bases, J lost 1 base, and 9 bases lay in between. The CDR3 has 13 amino acids. The CDR3 is CASSPGLSYEQYF. In DNA form, the CDR3 reads TGTGCCAGCAGTCCCGGTTTATCCTACGAGCAGTACTTC.

V and J are TRBV6-5 and TRBJ1-5; D possibly corresponds to TRBD1 (6 bases). This CDR3 is 13 amino acids long. V was shortened by 6 bases and J by 2 bases, with 8 bases between the two germline ends. CDR1 MNHEY and CDR2 SVGAGI come from the germline V gene. The CDR3: CASRGGGNQPQHF. CDR3 DNA: TGTGCCAGCAGGGGGGGCGGCAATCAGCCCCAGCATTTT.

V usage is TRBV6-5 and J usage is TRBJ1-2, with TRBD1 as a possible D gene (6 bases). This CDR3 has 13 amino acids. Trimming left V 6 bases short and J 8 bases short, with 16 bases between. From germline, CDR1 is MNHEY and CDR2 SVGAGI. The CDR3 region has the DNA TGTGCCAGCAGCCCCGCGACAGGTCGCGGCTACACCTTC. Protein sequence: CASSPATGRGYTF.